The clone carrying this TCR beta chain showed up just a few times. Its antigen is not known. The V and J ends lost 4 bases and 8 bases respectively, with 14 bases between them. From germline, CDR1 is LGHNA and CDR2 YSLEER. The CDR3 contains 13 residues. This sample was taken from a study of T-cell reconstitution after alpha-beta-depleted transplantation in children. General study findings and limits: By one year post-transplant, T-cell counts and diversity largely arose from T cells that were newly produced. It was reported that alpha-beta T cells came from several hundred expanded graft clones (about two months after transplant). Surviving recipient T cells and intrathymic progenitors accounted for some patients' high TCRbeta diversity at day 60.

Preparing the TCRbeta library involved the use of unique molecular identifiers. TCRdb re-called the PCR reads through MiXCR, storing one row per CDR3 protein. The repertoire holds approximately 490,000 distinct CDR3 sequences, over 9.5% seen once, with 2% to 2.5% in the top ten. Material: PBMCs, obtained before TCRalphabeta/CD19-depleted stem cell transplant. V usage is TRBV4-3 and J usage is TRBJ1-2, with no clear D. This receptor was taken from a child under 10 years old with inherited bone marrow failure, due to receive a stem cell transplant. CDR3 sequence reads: CASSPRLRLGYTF. CDR3 coding DNA: TGCGCCAGCAGCCCCCGCCTACGCTTGGGCTACACCTTC.